Given below is one T cell receptor beta chain in context. The record originates from a study of blood T cell repertoires in COVID-19. The wider study: From the United States, Italy and Spain came samples of acute and convalescent COVID-19.

CDR3 size: 13 residues. V was pared by 6 bases and J by 3 bases, with 4 bases of the junction left unmatched. As handled by the study authors: Counts of nucleated cells, estimated from reference gene primer amplification, were obtained. This table comes from immunoSEQ multiplex PCR, and its TCRdb copy is limited to in-frame clones, with some not included. V and J calls and clone size come straight from that table; D and trimming were deduced from the DNA. The sample shows 75,000 to 95,000 clones, about four fifths of them seen only once. Input material: peripheral blood. This clonotype was obtained from a middle-aged woman with active or convalescent COVID-19. The rearrangement links TRBV12-3 or TRBV12-4 to TRBJ1-1; 7 bases are a match to TRBD1. The chain's CDR3 is CASRFDRDTEAFF. The CDR3 coding sequence is TGTGCCAGCAGGTTCGACAGGGACACTGAAGCTTTCTTT.